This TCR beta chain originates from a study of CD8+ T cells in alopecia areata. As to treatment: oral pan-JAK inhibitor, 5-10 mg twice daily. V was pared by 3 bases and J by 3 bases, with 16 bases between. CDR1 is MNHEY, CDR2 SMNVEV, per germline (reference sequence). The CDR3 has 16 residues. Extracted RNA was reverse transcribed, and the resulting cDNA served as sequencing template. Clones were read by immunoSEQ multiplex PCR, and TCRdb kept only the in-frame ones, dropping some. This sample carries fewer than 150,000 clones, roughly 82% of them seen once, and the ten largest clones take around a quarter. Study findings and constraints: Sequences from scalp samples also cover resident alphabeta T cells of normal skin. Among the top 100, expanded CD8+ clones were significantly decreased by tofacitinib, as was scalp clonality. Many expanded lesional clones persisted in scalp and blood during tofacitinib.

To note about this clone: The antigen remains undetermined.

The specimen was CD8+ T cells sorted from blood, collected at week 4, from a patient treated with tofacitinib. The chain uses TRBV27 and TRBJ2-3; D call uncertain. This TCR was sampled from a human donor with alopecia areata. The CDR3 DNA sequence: TGTGCCAGCAGTTTGAGCCGGACGCTAAGTACAGATACGCAGTATTTT. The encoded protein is CASSLSRTLSTDTQYF.